A selection of T cell receptor beta chains follows, all from one sample in a study of technical replicates of blood from a handful of donors. Libraries were prepared by immunoSEQ multiplex PCR; TCRdb keeps only in-frame clonotypes and omits some of them. This sample has around 84,000 clones, with 95% to 98% found just once. Sequencing used T cells isolated from PBMCs. Receptors originate from a human donor in good health. The CDR3 runs from the conserved cysteine through the conserved F or W. D genes are given only for firm matches. Only part of the rows carry a size: once, few, many, or a class if the clone is expanded.

V	D	size	J	DNA	CDR3
TRBV28	TRBD1	NA	TRBJ1-2	TGTGCCAGCAGTACGCTGACAGGGCGGAACTATGGCTACACCTTC	CASSTLTGRNYGYTF
TRBV6-5	NA	NA	TRBJ1-2	TGTGCCAGCAGCCTCTTTACTAAGAACTATGGCTACACCTTC	CASSLFTKNYGYTF
TRBV30	NA	once	TRBJ1-2	TGTGCCTGGAGGAAGGGGTTTGTTTCAGTTAACTATGGCTACACCTTC	CAWRKGFVSVNYGYTF
TRBV29-1	TRBD1	NA	TRBJ1-1	TGCAGCCTTGCAGGGGGTTTGAACACTGAAGCTTTCTTT	CSLAGGLNTEAFF
TRBV27	NA	once	TRBJ2-7	TGTGCCAGCAGTCTAAACAGGGTAAGCCACGAGCAGTACTTC	CASSLNRVSHEQYF
TRBV5-1	NA	NA	TRBJ1-2	TGCGCCAGCAGCTTGGGGCAGGGAAGAGACTATGGCTACACCTTC	CASSLGQGRDYGYTF
TRBV2	TRBD1	NA	TRBJ1-2	TGTGCCAGCAGTGAAAACAGGGGGGCGAACTATGGCTACACCTTC	CASSENRGANYGYTF
TRBV5-4	TRBD2	NA	TRBJ2-5	TGTGCCAGCAGCCCCTCCTTTCTAGCGGGAGTGGAGACCCAGTACTTC	CASSPSFLAGVETQYF
TRBV2	NA	NA	TRBJ2-4	TGTGCCAGCAGAACTAGCAGTAGGGCCAAAAACATTCAGTACTTC	CASRTSSRAKNIQYF
TRBV29-1	NA	NA	TRBJ1-2	TGCAGCGTTGCGGACTCTAACTATGGCTACACCTTC	CSVADSNYGYTF
TRBV14	NA	NA	TRBJ2-3	TGTGCCAGCAGCCCCCGGTTAGCGGTAGTAACAGATACGCAGTATTTT	CASSPRLAVVTDTQYF
TRBV25-1	TRBD1	NA	TRBJ2-5	TGTGCCAGCAGTGACCGAGGCGGGACAGGGGGCGTGGAGACCCAGTACTTC	CASSDRGGTGGVETQYF
TRBV6-5	TRBD1	NA	TRBJ2-7	TGTGCCAGCAGTTTCGGGACAGGGTCCTACGAGCAGTACTTC	CASSFGTGSYEQYF
TRBV5-6	NA	NA	TRBJ2-5	TGTGCCAGCTCGCGTGGGCAGCAAGAGACCCAGTACTTC	CASSRGQQETQYF
TRBV20-1	TRBD1	NA	TRBJ2-5	TGCAGTGGACAGGGCCAAGAGACCCAGTACTTC	CSGQGQETQYF
TRBV7-6	TRBD2	NA	TRBJ2-5	TGTGCCAGCAGCCCCACTCAGACTAGCGGGGGGGCAGGAGAGACCCAGTACTTC	CASSPTQTSGGAGETQYF
TRBV5-1	NA	NA	TRBJ1-1	TGCGCCAGCAGCCCCCAGGAGGGGGGGGTCACTGAAGCTTTCTTT	CASSPQEGGVTEAFF
TRBV5-1	TRBD2	NA	TRBJ2-3	TGCGCCAGCAACCCGCGGGGGGAGTTTGCAGATACGCAGTATTTT	CASNPRGEFADTQYF
TRBV28	TRBD1	NA	TRBJ2-2	TGTGCCAGCAGTTTTAGGGACAGTAGAGGGACCGGGGAGCTGTTTTTT	CASSFRDSRGTGELFF
TRBV4-1	TRBD1	NA	TRBJ1-4	TGCGCCAGCAGCCCCGGGACAGCAGCAACTAATGAAAAACTGTTTTTT	CASSPGTAATNEKLFF
TRBV18	TRBD1	few	TRBJ2-7	TGTGCCAGCTCACGATCCGGGACAGGGCGTGTTTACGAGCAGTACTTC	CASSRSGTGRVYEQYF
TRBV28	NA	once	TRBJ2-7	TGTGCCAGCAGCCCTGGGACAAAAGGGTTCCACGAGCAGTACTTC	CASSPGTKGFHEQYF
TRBV5-1	TRBD1	NA	TRBJ2-5	TGCGCCAGCAGCTTGTTGGGAATGACAGGGGACCCCCAAGAGACCCAGTACTTC	CASSLLGMTGDPQETQYF
TRBV30	NA	once	TRBJ2-3	TGTGCCTGGAGTGTACTGGGCAGCAGCACAGATACGCAGTATTTT	CAWSVLGSSTDTQYF
TRBV5-4	NA	NA	TRBJ1-5	TGTGCCAGCAGTGCAGGGGACAGCAATCAGCCCCAGCATTTT	CASSAGDSNQPQHF
TRBV28	NA	NA	TRBJ1-5	TGTGCCAGCAGTTTAGCGGTCATCGGGAATCAGCCCCAGCATTTT	CASSLAVIGNQPQHF
TRBV7-9	TRBD1	NA	TRBJ1-5	TGTGCCAGCAGCCCAACGGGACAGGAAAATCAGCCCCAGCATTTT	CASSPTGQENQPQHF
TRBV29-1	TRBD1	NA	TRBJ1-2	TGCAGCGTTGCAGGACAGGGGGCGTCGGGCTACACCTTC	CSVAGQGASGYTF
TRBV14	TRBD1	NA	TRBJ2-7	TGTGCCAGCAGCCAGGTGGACCGGGACAGGGGGTACGAGCAGTACTTC	CASSQVDRDRGYEQYF
TRBV2	NA	once	TRBJ1-1	TGTGCCAGCAGCGGGGGGATGAACACTGAAGCTTTCTTT	CASSGGMNTEAFF
TRBV11-2	NA	NA	TRBJ2-3	TGTGCCAGCAGCCCATCTCTGCGCGGGGCCTGGGAAGATACGCAGTATTTT	CASSPSLRGAWEDTQYF
TRBV12-2	NA	NA	TRBJ2-5	TGTGCAAGTCGCTTGGACTATGGAGGGGAGACCCAGTACTTC	CASRLDYGGETQYF
TRBV9	NA	NA	TRBJ2-2	TGTGCCAGCAGCGAGCTCGCGGAAGGTAAGTCCGGGGAGCTGTTTTTT	CASSELAEGKSGELFF
TRBV20-1	NA	NA	TRBJ2-1	TGCAGTGCTAGGAGGGACAATGAGCAGTTCTTC	CSARRDNEQFF
TRBV9	NA	NA	TRBJ2-7	TGTGCCAGCAGCGTAGTAGCAGATTTCTACGAGCAGTACTTC	CASSVVADFYEQYF
TRBV19	NA	NA	TRBJ1-2	TGTGCCAGTAGTGCCACAAAAAAAGAGGAAGAAGGCTACACCTTC	CASSATKKEEEGYTF
TRBV19	TRBD1	once	TRBJ1-1	TGTGCCAGTATAGAAGACAGGGTACGCTTGGGAGCTTTCTTT	CASIEDRVRLGAFF
TRBV30	TRBD1	NA	TRBJ1-4	TGTGCCTGGATCGGACGGGACAGGGCTAATGAAAAACTGTTTTTT	CAWIGRDRANEKLFF
TRBV27	TRBD1	NA	TRBJ1-4	TGTGCCAGCAGTTTAAGTTTTTTTGGGACAGGAAGCTTGGTTGGGACTAATGAAAAACTGTTTTTT	CASSLSFFGTGSLVGTNEKLFF
TRBV5-5	TRBD1	NA	TRBJ1-2	TGTGCCAGCAGCCTAGAAACAGGGGGCGCGATCGGCTACACCTTC	CASSLETGGAIGYTF
TRBV4-2	TRBD1	once	TRBJ2-1	TGTGCCAGCAGCCAAGTTGGGACAGTAACCTACAATGAGCAGTTCTTC	CASSQVGTVTYNEQFF
TRBV25-1	NA	NA	TRBJ2-2	TGTGCCAGCAGCCACCTGGGCGTTGAGCTGTTTTTT	CASSHLGVELFF
TRBV5-1	TRBD2	NA	TRBJ2-3	TGCGCCAGCAGCTTGGCCGGGACTAGCGGCACAGATACGCAGTATTTT	CASSLAGTSGTDTQYF
TRBV6-5	NA	once	TRBJ2-7	TGTGCCAGCAGTTCCCCTCCGGGACATTACGAGCAGTACTTC	CASSSPPGHYEQYF
TRBV14	NA	NA	TRBJ1-4	TGTGCCAGCAGCCCGCGGGTTGCAACTAATGAAAAACTGTTTTTT	CASSPRVATNEKLFF
TRBV5-4	NA	NA	TRBJ2-7	TGTGCCAGCAGCTCACGAAAGAACAGTCCCCCTGGCTACGAGCAGTACTTC	CASSSRKNSPPGYEQYF
TRBV5-4	TRBD2	NA	TRBJ2-7	TGTGCCAGCAGCTTTCGGACTAGCGGGGGGGCCCCCTACGAGCAGTACTTC	CASSFRTSGGAPYEQYF
TRBV28	NA	NA	TRBJ2-1	TGTGCCATCCAGCGATTTGCGTACAATGAGCAGTTCTTC	CAIQRFAYNEQFF
TRBV11-3	NA	NA	TRBJ1-1	TGTGCCAGCAGCTTCGGAGGGAGGGACACTGAAGCTTTCTTT	CASSFGGRDTEAFF
TRBV6-1	TRBD1	NA	TRBJ1-2	TGTGCCACTCAGACAGGGCTGGATGGCTACACCTTC	CATQTGLDGYTF
TRBV7-2	TRBD2	NA	TRBJ2-3	TGTGCCAGCAGCTTTGGGAGCGGGGGGACAGATACGCAGTATTTT	CASSFGSGGTDTQYF
TRBV29-1	TRBD1	NA	TRBJ1-2	TGCAGCGTAGCAGGACAGGGGCACTATGGCTACACCTTC	CSVAGQGHYGYTF